Reported below is one T cell receptor beta chain. This record comes from a study of immune characterization of retroperitoneal liposarcoma. The CDR3 extends over 14 amino acids. Germline values: CDR1 KGHSH, CDR2 LQKENI. TCRdb independently ran MiXCR on the PCR reads; one entry per CDR3 protein. The data hold fewer than 3,000 distinct CDR3 sequences, with about 46% observed a single time. The sequence was obtained from a male donor with retroperitoneal liposarcoma. V and J are TRBV18 and TRBJ2-5, with D possibly being TRBD1 (6 bases). Matching the DNA end better, TRBJ2-7 makes the J call doubtful. Material: tumor tissue. The CDR3 is CASSPSSGAYEQYF. CDR3 bases: TGTGCCAGCTCGCCGAGCTCAGGGGCTTACGAGCAGTACTTC.